What follows is one T cell receptor beta chain and its context. The antigen remains undetermined. There are 15 residues in the CDR3. V was pared by 6 bases and J by 0 bases, with 13 bases between. Per the germline V gene, CDR1 is SEHNR and CDR2 is FQNEAQ (reference sequence). This sample is part of a study of cytomegalovirus exposure and HLA in healthy donors. Overall study findings and caveats: Most of the CMV-associated TCR beta chains (in a later analysis) appeared to be HLA-restricted. An observed cluster of highly shared sequence variants was recorded as a likely sequencing artifact. Among immune exposure information, only CMV serostatus was available.

60 Vbeta and 13 Jbeta primers were used in PCR. Sequenced by immunoSEQ multiplex PCR; TCRdb stores in-frame clones only, minus some. Of 110,000 or so clones in the sample, 77% were seen once. At collection, donors were nominally healthy, but unrecorded immune exposures were probable. Sequenced input: PBMCs. The origin of this receptor is a middle-aged man in good health and CMV-seropositive. This chain connects TRBV7-9 to TRBJ2-3; D gene uncertain. CDR3 sequence: CASSLEALSTDTQYF. CDR3 sequence (DNA): TGTGCCAGCAGTCTAGAGGCGTTAAGCACAGATACGCAGTATTTT.